This T cell receptor (beta chain) was found in a study of T cells in Graves' hyperthyroidism and ophthalmopathy. This clonotype was recorded many times. Antigen: not known. Trimming at V came to 0 bases and at J to 5 bases, leaving 6 bases not matched to a gene. CDR1 SGDLS and CDR2 YYNGEE come from the germline V gene. The CDR3 contains 15 residues. It was considered stable Graves' hyperthyroidism when ophthalmopathy did not progress within 18 months. Each patient was aged 18 to 65 and had newly diagnosed hyperthyroidism of under 2 months' duration. PBMCs stemmed from more than 7.5 ml fresh peripheral blood. Amplification of TCR beta CDR3 regions used RNA as the template. HTBI primers were used for first-round RT-PCR of the TCR CDR3. TCRdb re-analysed the multiplex PCR reads in MiXCR, keeping a single row per CDR3 protein. The data show about 560,000 distinct CDR3 sequences, 16% seen once. Regarding the study as a whole: Median prediction lead before ophthalmopathy onset was around 6.9 months with the model.

This receptor was obtained from a woman aged 18-35 years with Graves' hyperthyroidism. The V gene is TRBV9, the J gene TRBJ2-7, with 9 nucleotides matching TRBD2. Sequencing was performed on blood. CDR3 bases: TGTGCCAGCAGCGTAGCCCCTAGCGGGAAGGACGAGCAGTACTTC. Amino acid sequence: CASSVAPSGKDEQYF. The full variable domain, its missing parts supplied by reference TRBV9 and TRBJ2-7, is DSGVTQTPKHLITATGQRVTLRCSPRSGDLSVYWYQQSLDQGLQFLIQYYNGEERAKGNILERFSAQQFPDLHSELNLSSLELGDSALYFCASSVAPSGKDEQYFGPGTRLTVT.